This TCR beta chain is drawn from a study of T cell changes during pregnancy in multiple sclerosis. Per germline, CDR1 MNHEY and CDR2 SMNVEV (reference sequence). V was shortened by 3 bases and J by 4 bases, with 14 bases between the two germline ends. The length of the CDR3 is 15 residues. Produced via immunoSEQ multiplex PCR; TCRdb's table is partial and in-frame only. Among roughly 50,000 clones listed, around 89% were seen once. V is TRBV27 and J is TRBJ2-3; possibly TRBD2 for D (6 bases). The source is a female donor with multiple sclerosis, enrolled in a pregnancy study. Material: CD8+ T cells from peripheral blood mononuclear cells, obtained in the second trimester of pregnancy. The CDR3 nucleotides are TGTGCCAGCAGTTTCGAGGGAGGTCGGGCAGATACGCAGTATTTT. Translation: CASSFEGGRADTQYF.